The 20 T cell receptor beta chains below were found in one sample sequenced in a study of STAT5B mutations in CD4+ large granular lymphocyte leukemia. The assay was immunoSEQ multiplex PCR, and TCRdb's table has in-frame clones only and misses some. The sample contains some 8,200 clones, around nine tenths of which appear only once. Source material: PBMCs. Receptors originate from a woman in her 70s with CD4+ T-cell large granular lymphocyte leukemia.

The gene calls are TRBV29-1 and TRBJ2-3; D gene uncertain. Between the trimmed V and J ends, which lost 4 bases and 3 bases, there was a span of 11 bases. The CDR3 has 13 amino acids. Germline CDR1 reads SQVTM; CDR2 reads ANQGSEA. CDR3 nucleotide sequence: TGCAGCGTTGCGGGCCGGGTGACAGATACGCAGTATTTT. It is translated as CSVAGRVTDTQYF.

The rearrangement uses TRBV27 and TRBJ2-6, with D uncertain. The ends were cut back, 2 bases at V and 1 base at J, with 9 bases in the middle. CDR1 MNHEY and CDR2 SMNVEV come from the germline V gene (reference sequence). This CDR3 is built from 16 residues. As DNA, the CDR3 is TGTGCCAGCAGTTTAGGTATGGGGTCTGGGGCCAACGTCCTGACTTTC. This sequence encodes CASSLGMGSGANVLTF. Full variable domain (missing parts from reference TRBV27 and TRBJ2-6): EAQVTQNPRYLITVTGKKLTVTCSQNMNHEYMSWYRQDPGLGLRQIYYSMNVEVTDKGDVPEGYKVSRKEKRNFPLILESPSPNQTSLYFCASSLGMGSGANVLTFGAGSRLTVL.

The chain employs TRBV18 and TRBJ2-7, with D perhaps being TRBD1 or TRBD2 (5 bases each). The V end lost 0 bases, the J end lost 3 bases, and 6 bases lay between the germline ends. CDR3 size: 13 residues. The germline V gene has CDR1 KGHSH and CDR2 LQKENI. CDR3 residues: CASSPPGDYEQYF. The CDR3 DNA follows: TGTGCCAGCTCACCACCGGGGGACTACGAGCAGTACTTC.

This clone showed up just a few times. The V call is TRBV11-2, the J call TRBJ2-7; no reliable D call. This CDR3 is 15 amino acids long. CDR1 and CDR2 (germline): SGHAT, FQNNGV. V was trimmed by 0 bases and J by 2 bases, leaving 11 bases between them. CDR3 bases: TGTGCCAGCAGCTTAGACTCAGTCCCTACCTACGAGCAGTACTTC. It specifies CASSLDSVPTYEQYF.

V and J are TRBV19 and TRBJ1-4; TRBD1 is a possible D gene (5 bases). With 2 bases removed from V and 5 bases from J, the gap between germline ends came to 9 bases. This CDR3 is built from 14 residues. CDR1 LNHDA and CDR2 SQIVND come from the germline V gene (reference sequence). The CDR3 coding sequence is TGTGCCAGTAGTATACCGGGGGGAAATGAAAAACTGTTTTTT. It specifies CASSIPGGNEKLFF.

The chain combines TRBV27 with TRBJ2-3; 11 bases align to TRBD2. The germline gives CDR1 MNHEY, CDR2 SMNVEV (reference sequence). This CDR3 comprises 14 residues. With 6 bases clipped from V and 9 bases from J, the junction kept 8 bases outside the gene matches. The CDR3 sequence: CASRLAGGPLTQYF. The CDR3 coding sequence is TGTGCCAGCAGATTAGCGGGGGGGCCTCTGACGCAGTATTTT.

The CDR3 here is CASSLGNVPAYEQYF. CDR3 coding DNA: TGTGCCAGCAGCTTAGGGAATGTACCGGCCTACGAGCAGTACTTC. The chain couples TRBV7-3 to TRBJ2-7; D is ambiguous. The CDR3 contains 15 residues. The germline V and J ends were trimmed by 2 bases and 2 bases, with 13 bases remaining between them. CDR1 is SGHTA, CDR2 FQGTGA, per germline. The full variable domain, in which reference TRBV7-3 and TRBJ2-7 provide the parts outside the CDR3, is GAGVSQTPSNKVTEKGKYVELRCDPISGHTALYWYRQSLGQGPEFLIYFQGTGAADDSGLPNDRFFAVRPEGSVSTLKIQRTERGDSAVYLCASSLGNVPAYEQYFGPGTRLTVT.

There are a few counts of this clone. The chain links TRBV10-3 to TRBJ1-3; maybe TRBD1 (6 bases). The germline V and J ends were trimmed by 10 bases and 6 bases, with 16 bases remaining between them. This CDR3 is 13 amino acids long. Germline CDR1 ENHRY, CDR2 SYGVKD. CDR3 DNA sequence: TGTGCCACTCGACAGGAGGCGGAAAACACCATATATTTT. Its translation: CATRQEAENTIYF.

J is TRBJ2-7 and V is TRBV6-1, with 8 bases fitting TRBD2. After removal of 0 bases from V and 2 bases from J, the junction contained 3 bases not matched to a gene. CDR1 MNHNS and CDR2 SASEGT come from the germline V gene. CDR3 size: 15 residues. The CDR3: CASSEAVSGAYEQYF. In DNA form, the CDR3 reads TGTGCCAGCAGTGAAGCCGTTAGCGGGGCCTACGAGCAGTACTTC.

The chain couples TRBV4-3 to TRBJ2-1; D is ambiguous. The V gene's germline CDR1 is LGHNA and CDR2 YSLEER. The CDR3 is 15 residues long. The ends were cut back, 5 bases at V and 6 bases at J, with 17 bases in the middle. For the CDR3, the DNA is TGCGCCAGCAGCTGGGTAGTAGGTCTGGGCAATGAGCAGTTCTTC. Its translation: CASSWVVGLGNEQFF.

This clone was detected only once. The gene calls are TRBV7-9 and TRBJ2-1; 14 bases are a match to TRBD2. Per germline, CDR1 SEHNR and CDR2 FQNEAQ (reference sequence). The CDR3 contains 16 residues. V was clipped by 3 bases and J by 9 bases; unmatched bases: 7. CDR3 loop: CASSFPTSGGAIEQFF. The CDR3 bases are TGTGCCAGCAGCTTCCCGACTAGCGGGGGGGCCATTGAGCAGTTCTTC.

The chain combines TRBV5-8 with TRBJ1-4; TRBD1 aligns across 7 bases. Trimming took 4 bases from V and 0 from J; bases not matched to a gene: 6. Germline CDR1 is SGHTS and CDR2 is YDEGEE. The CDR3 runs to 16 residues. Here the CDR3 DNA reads TGTGCCAGCAGCCCAGGACAGGCTGCAACTAATGAAAAACTGTTTTTT. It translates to CASSPGQAATNEKLFF.

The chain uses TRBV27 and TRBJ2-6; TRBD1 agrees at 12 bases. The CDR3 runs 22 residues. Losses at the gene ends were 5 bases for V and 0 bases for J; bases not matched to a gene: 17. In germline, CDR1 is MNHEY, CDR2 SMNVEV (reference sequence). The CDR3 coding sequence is TGTGCCAGCAGTCTAAGGTCCCGGGACAGGGGGCTTTTATACTCTGGGGCCAACGTCCTGACTTTC. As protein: CASSLRSRDRGLLYSGANVLTF.

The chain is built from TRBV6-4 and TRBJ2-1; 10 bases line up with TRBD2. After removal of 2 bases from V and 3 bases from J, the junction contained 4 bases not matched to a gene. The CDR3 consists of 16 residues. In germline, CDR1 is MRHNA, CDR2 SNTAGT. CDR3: CASSDQAGGVYNEQFF. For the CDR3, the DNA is TGTGCCAGCAGTGACCAAGCGGGGGGGGTCTACAATGAGCAGTTCTTC.

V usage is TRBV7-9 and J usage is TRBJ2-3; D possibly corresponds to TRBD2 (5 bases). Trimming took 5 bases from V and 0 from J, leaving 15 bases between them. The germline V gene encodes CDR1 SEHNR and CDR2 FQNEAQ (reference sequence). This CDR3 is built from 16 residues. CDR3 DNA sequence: TGTGCCAGCAGCCCGACTGGAAGGAGGAGCACAGATACGCAGTATTTT. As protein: CASSPTGRRSTDTQYF.

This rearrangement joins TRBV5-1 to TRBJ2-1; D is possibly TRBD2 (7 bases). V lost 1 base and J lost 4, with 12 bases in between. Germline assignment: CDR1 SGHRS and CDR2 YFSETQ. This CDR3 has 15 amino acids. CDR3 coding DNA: TGCGCCAGCAGCTTGATCGGGGGGACATACAATGAGCAGTTCTTC. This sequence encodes CASSLIGGTYNEQFF.

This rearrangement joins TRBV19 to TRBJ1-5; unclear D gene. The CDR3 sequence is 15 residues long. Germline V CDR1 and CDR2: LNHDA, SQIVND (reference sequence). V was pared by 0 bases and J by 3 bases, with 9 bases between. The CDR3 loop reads CASSIDGRINQPQHF. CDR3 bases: TGTGCCAGTAGTATAGACGGACGGATCAATCAGCCCCAGCATTTT.

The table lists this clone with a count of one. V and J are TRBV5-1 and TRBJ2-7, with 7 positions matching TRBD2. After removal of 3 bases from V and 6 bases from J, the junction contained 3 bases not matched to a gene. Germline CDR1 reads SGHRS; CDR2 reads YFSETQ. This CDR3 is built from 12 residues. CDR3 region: CASSSGGSEQYF. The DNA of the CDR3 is TGCGCCAGCAGCTCGGGGGGAAGCGAGCAGTACTTC.

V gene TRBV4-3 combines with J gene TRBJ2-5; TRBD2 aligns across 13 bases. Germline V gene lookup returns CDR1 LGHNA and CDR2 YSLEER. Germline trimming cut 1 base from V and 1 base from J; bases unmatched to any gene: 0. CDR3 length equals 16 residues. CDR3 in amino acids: CASSQGLAGGQETQYF. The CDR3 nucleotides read TGCGCCAGCAGCCAAGGACTAGCGGGGGGCCAAGAGACCCAGTACTTC.

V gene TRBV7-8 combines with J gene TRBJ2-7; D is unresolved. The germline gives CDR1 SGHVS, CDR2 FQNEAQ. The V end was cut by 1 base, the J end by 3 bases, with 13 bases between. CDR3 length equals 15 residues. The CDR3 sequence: CASSLDPTLNYEQYF. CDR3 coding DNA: TGTGCCAGCAGCTTAGACCCAACCTTAAACTACGAGCAGTACTTC.